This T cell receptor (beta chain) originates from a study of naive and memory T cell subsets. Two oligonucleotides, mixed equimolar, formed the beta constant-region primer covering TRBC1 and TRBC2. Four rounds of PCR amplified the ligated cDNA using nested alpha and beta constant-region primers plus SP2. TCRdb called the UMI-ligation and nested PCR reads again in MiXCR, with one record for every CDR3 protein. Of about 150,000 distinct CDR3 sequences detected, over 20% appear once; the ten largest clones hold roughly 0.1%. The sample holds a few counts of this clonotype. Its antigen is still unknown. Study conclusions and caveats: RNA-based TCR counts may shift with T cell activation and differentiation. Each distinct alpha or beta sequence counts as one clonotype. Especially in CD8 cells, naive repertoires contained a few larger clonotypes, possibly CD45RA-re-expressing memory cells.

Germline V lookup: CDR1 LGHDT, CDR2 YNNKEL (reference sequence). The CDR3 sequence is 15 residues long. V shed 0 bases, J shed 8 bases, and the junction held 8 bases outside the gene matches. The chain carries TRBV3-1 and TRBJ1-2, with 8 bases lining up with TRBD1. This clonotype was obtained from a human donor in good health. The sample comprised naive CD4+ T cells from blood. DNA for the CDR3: TGTGCCAGCAGCCAAGATTTCACAGGGGGGCGCGGCTACACCTTC. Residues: CASSQDFTGGRGYTF.